Below are 10 T cell receptor beta chains sequenced from a single sample in a study of blood T cell repertoires in COVID-19. Clones were sequenced by immunoSEQ multiplex PCR, and TCRdb holds only the in-frame ones, with some missing. This table has around 150,000 clones, approximately 86% appearing once. Sequencing was carried out using peripheral blood. The receptor set was obtained from a woman aged 60-75 years with active or convalescent COVID-19.

The rearrangement links TRBV2 to TRBJ1-4; no clear D gene. CDR3 length: 11 amino acids. Germline CDR1 SNHLY, CDR2 FYNNEI. The ends were cut back, 8 bases at V and 10 bases at J, with 11 bases in the middle. CDR3 nucleotide sequence: TGTGCCAGCCCGGCCGGCGGAAAACTGTTTTTT. Translating it yields CASPAGGKLFF.

This chain links TRBV5-8 with TRBJ1-3; D ambiguous. This CDR3 has 15 amino acids. The germline V gene encodes CDR1 SGHTS and CDR2 YDEGEE. The V end was cut by 0 bases, the J end by 1 base, with 8 bases between. CDR3: CASSLVRGSGNTIYF. CDR3 DNA: TGTGCCAGCAGCTTGGTGCGGGGATCTGGAAACACCATATATTTT.

The CDR3 sequence: CASRPRDGQGYEQYF. CDR3 DNA sequence: TGCGCCAGCAGACCAAGAGACGGACAAGGGTACGAGCAGTACTTC. The V and J genes are TRBV5-1 and TRBJ2-7; perhaps TRBD1 as D (5 bases). The CDR3 spans 15 residues. CDR1 is SGHRS and CDR2 is YFSETQ in the germline V gene. Trimming pared 5 bases from V and 4 bases from J, leaving 19 bases between.

J is TRBJ2-5 and V is TRBV3-1 (or the pseudogene TRBV3-2); D gene ambiguous. Trimming cost V 4 bases and J 0 bases, with 12 bases left between them. CDR1 is LGHDT, CDR2 YNNKEL, per germline (reference sequence). The CDR3 contains 15 residues. DNA of the CDR3: TGTGCCAGCAGCCCCAAGTCCACTAACCAAGAGACCCAGTACTTC. Protein sequence: CASSPKSTNQETQYF.

The chain couples TRBV5-1 to TRBJ1-1, with 9 bases fitting TRBD1. V trimming: 4 bases; J trimming: 0 bases; junction bases outside the gene matches: 22. The CDR3 runs 21 residues. Germline V gene data show CDR1 as SGHRS and CDR2 as YFSETQ. The CDR3 coding sequence is TGCGCCAGCAGCCATCGCATTCCGGGACAGGGAATTCCTCTCATGAACACTGAAGCTTTCTTT. Protein: CASSHRIPGQGIPLMNTEAFF. The full variable domain, completed using reference TRBV5-1 and TRBJ1-1, is KAGVTQTPRYLIKTRGQQVTLSCSPISGHRSVSWYQQTPGQGLQFLFEYFSETQRNKGNFPGRFSGRQFSNSRSEMNVSTLELGDSALYLCASSHRIPGQGIPLMNTEAFFGQGTRLTVV.

About this clone itself: The same CDR3 also results from other DNA sequences found in this sample. The V call is TRBV5-1, the J call TRBJ1-4; TRBD1 might be the D (5 bases). The CDR3 length is 14 residues. Germline CDR1 SGHRS, CDR2 YFSETQ. Trimming removed 0 bases at V and 8 bases at J, with 11 bases between. DNA for the CDR3: TGCGCCAGCAGCTTGGGGCAGGGAGGCGAAAAACTGTTTTTT. This sequence encodes CASSLGQGGEKLFF.

This clone turned up a few times. The J gene is TRBJ1-5, the V gene TRBV21-1. TRBV21-1 is recorded as a pseudogene. The CDR3 spans 13 residues. The CDR3 here is CASLLGVGQPQHF. CDR3 sequence (DNA): TGTGCCAGTCTACTCGGGGTAGGTCAGCCCCAGCATTTT.

The J gene is TRBJ1-5, the V gene TRBV19; TRBD1 aligns across 9 bases. J was trimmed by 1 base and V by 10 bases; bases with no gene match: 8. From germline, CDR1 is LNHDA and CDR2 SQIVND (reference sequence). This CDR3 has 15 amino acids. CDR3 coding DNA: TGTGCCACCGCTACCGGGACAGGGAGCAATCAGCCCCAGCATTTT. Translating it yields CATATGTGSNQPQHF.

This sequence joins TRBV6-5 and TRBJ2-7; 7 bases map to TRBD1. The germline V gene encodes CDR1 MNHEY and CDR2 SVGAGI. V shed 6 bases and J 4 bases; nucleotides not matched to a gene: 0. The CDR3 runs to 11 residues. For the CDR3, the DNA is TGTGCCAGCAGACAGGGGTACGAGCAGTACTTC. Encoded protein: CASRQGYEQYF.

This rearrangement joins TRBV6-5 to TRBJ1-5; TRBD1 matches 7 bases. Germline CDR1 is MNHEY and CDR2 is SVGAGI. The V gene end was trimmed by 6 bases and the J gene end by 3 bases; junction bases not matched to a gene: 5. The CDR3 is made up of 14 amino acids. CDR3: CASSRGTVNQPQHF. DNA for the CDR3: TGTGCCAGCAGCCGCGGGACAGTCAATCAGCCCCAGCATTTT.